This T cell receptor beta chain was obtained from a study of spatial heterogeneity in lung cancer. Whole-study findings and limits: Higher tumor mutation counts went along with higher counts of expanded intratumoral alpha and beta TCRs.

The time point was: sample taken at primary tumor resection. TCRdb used MiXCR to reprocess the 5' RACE reads, holding one entry per CDR3 protein. This table holds 15,000 to 20,000 distinct CDR3 sequences, 6.2% found once. Turning to this clonotype: Antigen specificity is unknown. A library made for alpha chains picked up this beta chain off target, so its size means little.

The receptor comes from a male donor with early-stage non-small cell lung cancer. The sample here was lung tumor tissue, taken at surgery.

In nucleotides, the CDR3 is TGTGCCAGCGATGGCGAGGGGGAACAGCCCCAGCATTTT. It translates to CASDGEGEQPQHF. The V call is TRBV5-6, the J call TRBJ1-5; a possible D gene is TRBD1 (6 bases). This CDR3 spans 13 amino acids. V was cut by 7 bases and J by 7 bases, with 15 bases left in between. Germline V gene lookup returns CDR1 SGHDT and CDR2 YYEEEE.